The rows below give T cell receptor beta chains drawn from one sample of a study of T cells after yellow fever vaccination. TCRdb reprocessed the 5' RACE reads with MiXCR, giving one entry per CDR3 protein. Of some 600,000 distinct CDR3 sequences detected, 9% to 15% appear once; the ten largest clones hold 14% to 15%. The material was PBMCs, obtained on the day of the yellow fever booster vaccination. The receptors were sampled from a man aged 25-45 years who received the YFV17D yellow fever vaccine. Both conserved end residues are part of each CDR3. Each record gives: CDR3 DNA, CDR3 protein, clone size, J gene, D gene, V gene. D genes are given only for firm matches. Only some rows state a clone size, as once, few, many or a class for expanded clones.

CDR3 DNA: TGTGCCAGCAGCTTCCGGGAGTACCACTACGAGCAGTACTTC; CDR3 protein: CASSFREYHYEQYF; clone size: NA; J gene: TRBJ2-7; D gene: NA; V gene: TRBV7-9
CDR3 DNA: TGTGCCAGCAGCTCTACCGGGACAGGCCGCGAAAAACTGTTTTTT; CDR3 protein: CASSSTGTGREKLFF; clone size: many; J gene: TRBJ1-4; D gene: TRBD1; V gene: TRBV13
CDR3 DNA: TGCGCCAGCAGCAGAGCTAGCGGGAGCCCCAGAGATACGCAGTATTTT; CDR3 protein: CASSRASGSPRDTQYF; clone size: NA; J gene: TRBJ2-3; D gene: TRBD2; V gene: TRBV4-3
CDR3 DNA: TGTGCCAGCACCGGCGGGCCTAGCTCCTACAATGAGCAGTTCTTC; CDR3 protein: CASTGGPSSYNEQFF; clone size: NA; J gene: TRBJ2-1; D gene: NA; V gene: TRBV5-4
CDR3 DNA: TGTGCCAGCAGCTTAGCAGGGGCAGGGATTTCCTATGGCTACACCTTC; CDR3 protein: CASSLAGAGISYGYTF; clone size: NA; J gene: TRBJ1-2; D gene: NA; V gene: TRBV7-2
CDR3 DNA: TGTGCCAGCAGCTTAGGGGGCGAGTTGAACACTGAAGCTTTCTTT; CDR3 protein: CASSLGGELNTEAFF; clone size: NA; J gene: TRBJ1-1; D gene: NA; V gene: TRBV7-9
CDR3 DNA: TGTGCCAGCAGCCAAGTTGGAGGCGGGACCAAAGAGACCCAGTACTTC; CDR3 protein: CASSQVGGGTKETQYF; clone size: NA; J gene: TRBJ2-5; D gene: NA; V gene: TRBV3-1
CDR3 DNA: TGTGCCAGCCTCAGCGGTCCCGCGACCGGGGAGCTGATTTTT; CDR3 protein: CASLSGPATGELIF; clone size: NA; J gene: TRBJ2-2; D gene: NA; V gene: TRBV19
CDR3 DNA: TGCAGCGTTGAACGGGAGGACCCCCTTAATTTCTTT; CDR3 protein: CSVEREDPLNFF; clone size: few; J gene: TRBJ1-1; D gene: NA; V gene: TRBV29-1
CDR3 DNA: TGCGCCAGCAGCGAAGGGACAGAACAAAATACGCAGTATTTT; CDR3 protein: CASSEGTEQNTQYF; clone size: few; J gene: TRBJ2-3; D gene: TRBD1; V gene: TRBV5-1
CDR3 DNA: TGTGCCAGTAGTAACATTCAGGGGGCAACCTACGAGCAGTACTTC; CDR3 protein: CASSNIQGATYEQYF; clone size: NA; J gene: TRBJ2-7; D gene: TRBD1; V gene: TRBV19
CDR3 DNA: TGCAGTGCGAGGGACTCGGCCGCGACCCAGTACTTC; CDR3 protein: CSARDSAATQYF; clone size: few; J gene: TRBJ2-5; D gene: NA; V gene: TRBV20-1
CDR3 DNA: TGTGCCAGCAGTTTGCCGGGACAGGGGGCTTCCTACGAGCAGTACTTC; CDR3 protein: CASSLPGQGASYEQYF; clone size: NA; J gene: TRBJ2-7; D gene: TRBD1; V gene: TRBV27
CDR3 DNA: TGTGCCAGCAGTCCCCCTGCACAAGGCGGGGAGCTGTTTTTT; CDR3 protein: CASSPPAQGGELFF; clone size: few; J gene: TRBJ2-2; D gene: NA; V gene: TRBV28
CDR3 DNA: TGTGCCAGCAGCTTTTGGGGGGGGGGCTACCAAGAGACCCAGTACTTC; CDR3 protein: CASSFWGGGYQETQYF; clone size: few; J gene: TRBJ2-5; D gene: NA; V gene: TRBV7-2
CDR3 DNA: TGTGCCAGCAGTGGGACACTGGGACCTACGCAGTATTTT; CDR3 protein: CASSGTLGPTQYF; clone size: few; J gene: TRBJ2-3; D gene: NA; V gene: TRBV6-1
CDR3 DNA: TGCAGTGCGACCACTAGCGGCACCGGGGAGCTGTTTTTT; CDR3 protein: CSATTSGTGELFF; clone size: NA; J gene: TRBJ2-2; D gene: TRBD2; V gene: TRBV20-1
CDR3 DNA: TGTGCCAGCAGAATCCAAGACCTCGCCACCCTCCACTTT; CDR3 protein: CASRIQDLATLHF; clone size: few; J gene: TRBJ1-6; D gene: NA; V gene: TRBV5-5
CDR3 DNA: TGTGCCAGCAGTAGGGGGGCACGGGGCTACACCTTC; CDR3 protein: CASSRGARGYTF; clone size: NA; J gene: TRBJ1-2; D gene: NA; V gene: TRBV2
CDR3 DNA: TGCAGTGCTCCGCTAAACACCAGGGGCCAAGAGACCCAGTACTTC; CDR3 protein: CSAPLNTRGQETQYF; clone size: NA; J gene: TRBJ2-5; D gene: NA; V gene: TRBV20-1
CDR3 DNA: TGCGCCAGCAGGGCCCGTAACGAGCAGTACTTC; CDR3 protein: CASRARNEQYF; clone size: few; J gene: TRBJ2-7; D gene: NA; V gene: TRBV10-2
CDR3 DNA: TGTGCCAGCAGCAGGACAGGTCGCGAGACCCAGTACTTC; CDR3 protein: CASSRTGRETQYF; clone size: NA; J gene: TRBJ2-5; D gene: TRBD1; V gene: TRBV12-3/TRBV12-4
CDR3 DNA: TGTGCCAGCAGATCCGACTTATACGAGCAGTACTTC; CDR3 protein: CASRSDLYEQYF; clone size: NA; J gene: TRBJ2-7; D gene: NA; V gene: TRBV7-2
CDR3 DNA: TGTGCCAGCAGCTTAGCCGGGACAGGGGACGCCGGGGAGCTGTTTTTT; CDR3 protein: CASSLAGTGDAGELFF; clone size: NA; J gene: TRBJ2-2; D gene: TRBD1; V gene: TRBV7-9
CDR3 DNA: TGCAGTGCTAGTCCGCGATCGCGGTACCAAGAGACCCAGTACTTC; CDR3 protein: CSASPRSRYQETQYF; clone size: few; J gene: TRBJ2-5; D gene: NA; V gene: TRBV20-1
CDR3 DNA: TGCGCCAGCAGCTTGTGGGTCCCTCTCGGCTATGGCTACACCTTC; CDR3 protein: CASSLWVPLGYGYTF; clone size: NA; J gene: TRBJ1-2; D gene: NA; V gene: TRBV5-1
CDR3 DNA: TGCGCCAGCGGAATAGCCAATACGCAGTATTTT; CDR3 protein: CASGIANTQYF; clone size: NA; J gene: TRBJ2-3; D gene: NA; V gene: TRBV4-3
CDR3 DNA: TGTGCCAGCAGTTTCCGTCTGTCGAACACCGGGGAGCTGTTTTTT; CDR3 protein: CASSFRLSNTGELFF; clone size: NA; J gene: TRBJ2-2; D gene: NA; V gene: TRBV7-2
CDR3 DNA: TGCGCCAGCAGCCAAGATCAGGTGGTAAACGAGCAGTACTTC; CDR3 protein: CASSQDQVVNEQYF; clone size: many; J gene: TRBJ2-7; D gene: NA; V gene: TRBV4-3
CDR3 DNA: TGTGCCAGCATTCTCTACCCCGCCAATGAGCAGTTCTTC; CDR3 protein: CASILYPANEQFF; clone size: few; J gene: TRBJ2-1; D gene: NA; V gene: TRBV12-3/TRBV12-4
CDR3 DNA: TGTGCCAGCAGCCCGCACAGGGCGGCCGGGGAGCTGTTTTTT; CDR3 protein: CASSPHRAAGELFF; clone size: NA; J gene: TRBJ2-2; D gene: NA; V gene: TRBV5-5
CDR3 DNA: TGTGCCAGCAGTTTCTGGCGGGAGGCAGCAGATACGCAGTATTTT; CDR3 protein: CASSFWREAADTQYF; clone size: NA; J gene: TRBJ2-3; D gene: TRBD2; V gene: TRBV28
CDR3 DNA: TGTGCCAGCAGCTTAGTATTGGAAGGGACCGGGACAGGGGAAAATGAGCAGTTCTTC; CDR3 protein: CASSLVLEGTGTGENEQFF; clone size: NA; J gene: TRBJ2-1; D gene: TRBD1; V gene: TRBV11-2
CDR3 DNA: TGTGCCACCTGGACTAGCGGGAGAACTAATGAGCAGTTCTTC; CDR3 protein: CATWTSGRTNEQFF; clone size: NA; J gene: TRBJ2-1; D gene: TRBD2; V gene: TRBV6-5
CDR3 DNA: TGTGCCAGCAGCCAAGGACTAGCGGGAGAATACTACGAGCAGTACTTC; CDR3 protein: CASSQGLAGEYYEQYF; clone size: NA; J gene: TRBJ2-7; D gene: TRBD2; V gene: TRBV14
CDR3 DNA: TGCGCCAGCAGCCCCGGACGGAACTACGAGCAGTACTTC; CDR3 protein: CASSPGRNYEQYF; clone size: many; J gene: TRBJ2-7; D gene: NA; V gene: TRBV5-1
CDR3 DNA: TGCAGTGCTGGCCAACCCAGGGGGCTGGTACGCGCGGATACGCAGTATTTT; CDR3 protein: CSAGQPRGLVRADTQYF; clone size: NA; J gene: TRBJ2-3; D gene: TRBD1; V gene: TRBV20-1
CDR3 DNA: TGTGCCATCAGCAGTACTAGCGGGCCACCCACAGATACGCAGTATTTT; CDR3 protein: CAISSTSGPPTDTQYF; clone size: many; J gene: TRBJ2-3; D gene: TRBD2; V gene: TRBV10-3
CDR3 DNA: TGTGCCAGCAGTTCCCTAGAAGGGCGGTTCTTC; CDR3 protein: CASSSLEGRFF; clone size: few; J gene: TRBJ2-1; D gene: NA; V gene: TRBV6-5
CDR3 DNA: TGCAGTGCTAGTCCGGGGGCCTCCTACGAGCAGTACTTC; CDR3 protein: CSASPGASYEQYF; clone size: few; J gene: TRBJ2-7; D gene: NA; V gene: TRBV20-1
CDR3 DNA: TGTGCCTGGAGGCAGGGCTACTATGGCTACACCTTC; CDR3 protein: CAWRQGYYGYTF; clone size: few; J gene: TRBJ1-2; D gene: NA; V gene: TRBV30
CDR3 DNA: TGTGCCTGGAGTCTACAGGGGCCGGTAATCATTCAGTACTTC; CDR3 protein: CAWSLQGPVIIQYF; clone size: few; J gene: TRBJ2-4; D gene: TRBD1; V gene: TRBV30
CDR3 DNA: TGCAGCGTTGTGGCTAGCGCTTTATACAATGAGCAGTTCTTC; CDR3 protein: CSVVASALYNEQFF; clone size: few; J gene: TRBJ2-1; D gene: NA; V gene: TRBV29-1
CDR3 DNA: TGTGCCACCAGTGATCAACTGGGGACAGATACGCAGTATTTT; CDR3 protein: CATSDQLGTDTQYF; clone size: many; J gene: TRBJ2-3; D gene: NA; V gene: TRBV24-1